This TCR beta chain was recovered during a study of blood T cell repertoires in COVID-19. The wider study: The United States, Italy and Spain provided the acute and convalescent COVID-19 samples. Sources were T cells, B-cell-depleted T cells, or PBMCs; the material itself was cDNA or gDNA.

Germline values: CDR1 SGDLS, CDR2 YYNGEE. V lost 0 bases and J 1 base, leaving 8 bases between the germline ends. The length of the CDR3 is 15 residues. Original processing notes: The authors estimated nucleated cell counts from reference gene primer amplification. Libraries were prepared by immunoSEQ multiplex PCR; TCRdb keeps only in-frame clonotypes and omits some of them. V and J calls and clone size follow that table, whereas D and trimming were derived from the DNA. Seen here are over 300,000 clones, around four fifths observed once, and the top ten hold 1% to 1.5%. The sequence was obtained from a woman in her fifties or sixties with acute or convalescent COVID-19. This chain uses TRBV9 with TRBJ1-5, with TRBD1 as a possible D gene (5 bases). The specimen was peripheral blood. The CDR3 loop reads CASSVAGGSNQPQHF. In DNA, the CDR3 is TGTGCCAGCAGCGTAGCCGGGGGAAGCAATCAGCCCCAGCATTTT.